This TCR beta chain appears in the sequencing data of a study of T cells in Graves' hyperthyroidism and ophthalmopathy (dated by TCRdb to the late 2010s). A note on the overall study: Peripheral blood samples were taken at the time of initial diagnosis, prior to any treatment. Thyroid tissue and blood T-cell repertoires from six or seven Graves' hyperthyroidism patients were also compared in the study. Prospective prediction of ophthalmopathy was tested in an independent validation cohort of approximately 19 hyperthyroidism patients and some 17 patients who later progressed to ophthalmopathy. TCR Vbeta CDR3 sequencing of roughly 140 peripheral blood samples (about 45 ophthalmopathy, 70 to 85 hyperthyroidism and around 17 progressor patients) is reported in the paper. After sampling, hyperthyroidism patients received methimazole starting at 30 mg daily, and ophthalmopathy patients received high-dose intravenous methylprednisolone. To identify TCR V-J signatures that set the groups apart, the researchers used a discovery cohort of roughly 100 patients, made up of about 44 with Graves' ophthalmopathy and 57 with stable Graves' hyperthyroidism. For training and testing, the 100 or so patients in the discovery cohort were randomly divided in a 7:3 ratio. Study-level results and caveats: Sample size was not statistically predetermined, and blinding of investigators to group allocation was not performed. In validation, progression to ophthalmopathy was predicted by the model with nearly 71% sensitivity and roughly 72% specificity, a median of approximately 6.5 months before onset. Ophthalmopathy was separated from stable hyperthyroidism by a 13 V-J signature model, with 87.88% sensitivity and just over 81% specificity obtained in cross-validation and 80%/75% obtained in testing. Most expanded thyroid clonotypes (frequency above 0.001) were also detected in blood, a finding suggesting that blood repertoires may reflect thyroid immune responses.

Including cysteine and phenylalanine, the CDR3 has 16 amino acids. This entry keeps only the CDR3 DNA: 48 bases, framed from base 1. CDR1 SGHRS and CDR2 YFSETQ are derived from the germline V gene. The V end loses 0 bases and the J end loses 0 bases, and a stretch of 12 bases separates them. This clonotype was observed many times. Its antigen is not yet known. Base-call qualities are not available, and no considerably larger clone is one nucleotide away. Amplification of TCR beta CDR3 regions was carried out from RNA transcripts. The TCR CDR3 was subjected to a first round of RT-PCR using the HTBI primer set and the Qiagen OneStep RT-PCR kit. Libraries were constructed in a second round of multiplex PCR, after which size selection and purification were carried out. Libraries were sequenced paired-end with 100 bp reads on an Illumina HiSeq2000. The authors' pipeline ran thus. SOAPnuke was used to process the raw data, removing reads that contained adapters or uncalled bases, had a mean Phred below 15, or lacked an exact match to the constant primer or identifier. High-quality paired reads were merged with COPE v1.2.5, and unique nucleotide sequences were defined as clonotypes. MiTCR v1.1 was used to align clonotypes to the IMGT TRBV, TRBD and TRBJ reference segments. Analysis was restricted to V-J combinations with a frequency above 0.0001, which covered 99.2% of repertoires. The TCS score was defined as F50 (clonal expansion) divided by E x V (chaos), with BLOSUM62-based TCRdist calculated between CDR3 peptides within each V-J. Welch's t-statistics and random forest reduced 500 to 550 V-J features to under 15, which were used in a naive Bayes classifier (R e1071). TCRdb reprocessing: public reads trimmed at Q25 with fastp, clones called with MiXCR, in-frame beta chains kept. For every CDR3 protein sequence, its rows merge into one entry that carries the most common genes and DNA. The V and J calls come from TCRdb's annotation, not from the publication. For this sample the table gives roughly 700,000 distinct CDR3 sequences, of which roughly 15% were detected only once. About 10% of the sample belongs to the ten largest clones.

A patient counted as having stable Graves' hyperthyroidism if no progression to ophthalmopathy occurred over 18 months of follow-up. Hyperthyroidism patients were newly diagnosed, had a disease duration of under 2 months, and were aged 18 to 65 years. Exclusion was applied to patients with uncontrolled infections, other autoimmune diseases, pregnancy or lactation. Diagnoses relied on clinical symptoms, serum thyroxine and TRAb, thyroid ultrasound and orbital computed tomography. PBMCs were separated from roughly 10 ml of fresh peripheral blood using Ficoll-Paque density gradient centrifugation. Trizol reagent was used to extract total RNA, and RNA quality was then checked on an Agilent 2100 Bioanalyzer.

The rearranged chain carries TRBV5-1 and TRBJ1-1, and possibly TRBD1, on 6 matching bases. Sequenced input: blood. The TCR was taken from a woman aged 18-35 years with Graves' hyperthyroidism. The DNA sequence is TGCGCCAGCAGCTTGGGTAGGGGGGCAATGAACACTGAAGCTTTCTTT. This yields the protein CASSLGRGAMNTEAFF.